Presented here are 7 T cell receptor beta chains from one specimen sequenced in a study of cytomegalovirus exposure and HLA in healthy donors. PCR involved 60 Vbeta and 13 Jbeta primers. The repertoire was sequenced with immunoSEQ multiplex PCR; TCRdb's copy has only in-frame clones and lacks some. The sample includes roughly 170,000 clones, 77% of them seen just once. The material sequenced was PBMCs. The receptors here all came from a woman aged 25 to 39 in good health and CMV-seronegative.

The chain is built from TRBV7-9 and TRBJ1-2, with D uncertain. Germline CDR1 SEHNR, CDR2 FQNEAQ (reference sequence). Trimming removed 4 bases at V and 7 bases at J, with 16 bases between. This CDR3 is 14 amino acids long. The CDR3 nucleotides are TGTGCCAGCAGCTCCGACACGGGCGGGCGTGGCTACACCTTC. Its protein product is CASSSDTGGRGYTF.

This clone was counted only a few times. CDR3 amino acids: CASSSGGHSYEQYF. Written as DNA, the CDR3 is TGTGCCAGCAGCTCAGGTGGCCACTCCTACGAGCAGTACTTC. V is TRBV11-1 and J is TRBJ2-7; D is unresolved. The germline V gene encodes CDR1 SGHAT and CDR2 FQDESV (reference sequence). Trimming pared 4 bases from V and 0 bases from J, leaving 10 bases between. This CDR3 comprises 14 residues. The full variable domain, with the rest looked up from reference TRBV11-1 and TRBJ2-7, is EAEVAQSPRYKITEKSQAVAFWCDPISGHATLYWYRQILGQGPELLVQFQDESVVDDSQLPKDRFSAERLKGVDSTLKIQPAELGDSAMYLCASSSGGHSYEQYFGPGTRLTVT.

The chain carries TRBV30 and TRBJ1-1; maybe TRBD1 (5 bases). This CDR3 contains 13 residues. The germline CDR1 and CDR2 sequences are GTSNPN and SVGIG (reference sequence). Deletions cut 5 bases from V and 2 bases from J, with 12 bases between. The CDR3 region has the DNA TGTGCCTGGGGGGGGTTGACAAACACTGAAGCTTTCTTT. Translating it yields CAWGGLTNTEAFF.

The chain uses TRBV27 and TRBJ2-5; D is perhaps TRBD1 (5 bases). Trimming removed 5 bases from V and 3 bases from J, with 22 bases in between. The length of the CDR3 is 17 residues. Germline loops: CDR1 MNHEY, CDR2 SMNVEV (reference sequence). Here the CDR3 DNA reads TGTGCCAGCAGTCCCCCACATAAAGACAGAAACGAAGAGACCCAGTACTTC. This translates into CASSPPHKDRNEETQYF.

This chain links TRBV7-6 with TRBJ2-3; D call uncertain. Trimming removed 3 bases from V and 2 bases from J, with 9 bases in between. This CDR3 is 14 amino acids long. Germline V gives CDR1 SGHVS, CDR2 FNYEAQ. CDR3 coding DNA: TGTGCCAGCAGCTTTCTGACAAACACAGATACGCAGTATTTT. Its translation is CASSFLTNTDTQYF.

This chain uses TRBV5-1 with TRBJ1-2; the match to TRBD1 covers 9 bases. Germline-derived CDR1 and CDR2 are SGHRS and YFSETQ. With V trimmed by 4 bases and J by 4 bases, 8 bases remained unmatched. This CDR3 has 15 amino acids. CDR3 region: CASSIGTGRFYGYTF. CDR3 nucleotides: TGCGCCAGCAGCATCGGGACAGGGAGGTTCTATGGCTACACCTTC.

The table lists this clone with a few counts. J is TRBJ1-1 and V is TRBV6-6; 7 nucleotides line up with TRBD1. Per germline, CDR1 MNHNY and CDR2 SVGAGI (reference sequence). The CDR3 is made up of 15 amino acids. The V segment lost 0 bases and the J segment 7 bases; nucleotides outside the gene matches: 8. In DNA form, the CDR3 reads TGTGCCAGCAGTTACTCGACGCAGGGGGGACGTGAAGCTTTCTTT. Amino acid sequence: CASSYSTQGGREAFF.